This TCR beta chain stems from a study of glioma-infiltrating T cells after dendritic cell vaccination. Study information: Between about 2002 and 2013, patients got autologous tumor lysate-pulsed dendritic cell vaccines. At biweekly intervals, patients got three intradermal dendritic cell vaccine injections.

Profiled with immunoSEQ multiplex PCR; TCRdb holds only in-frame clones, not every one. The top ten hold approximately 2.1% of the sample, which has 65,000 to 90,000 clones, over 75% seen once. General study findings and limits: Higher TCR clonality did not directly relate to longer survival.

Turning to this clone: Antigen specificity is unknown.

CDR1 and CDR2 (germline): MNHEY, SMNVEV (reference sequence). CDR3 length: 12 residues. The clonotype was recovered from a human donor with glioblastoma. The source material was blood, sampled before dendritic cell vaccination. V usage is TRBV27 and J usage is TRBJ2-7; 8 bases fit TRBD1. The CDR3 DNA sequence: TGTGCCAGCAGTTTCACAGGGGGTAACTGGCACGTC. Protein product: CASSFTGGNWHV.